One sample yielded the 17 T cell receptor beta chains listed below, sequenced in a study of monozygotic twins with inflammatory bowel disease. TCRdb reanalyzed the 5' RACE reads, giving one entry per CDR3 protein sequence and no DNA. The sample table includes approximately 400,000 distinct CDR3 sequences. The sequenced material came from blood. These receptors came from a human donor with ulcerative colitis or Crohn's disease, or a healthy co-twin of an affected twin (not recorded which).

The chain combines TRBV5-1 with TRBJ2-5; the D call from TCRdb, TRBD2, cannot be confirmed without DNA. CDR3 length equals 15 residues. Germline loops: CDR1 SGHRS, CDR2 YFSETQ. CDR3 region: CASSTGLAGAETQYF.

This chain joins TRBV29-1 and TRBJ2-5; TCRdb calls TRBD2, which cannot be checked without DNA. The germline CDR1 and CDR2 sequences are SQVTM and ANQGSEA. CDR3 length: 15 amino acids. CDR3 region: CSVGWSGGVQETQYF.

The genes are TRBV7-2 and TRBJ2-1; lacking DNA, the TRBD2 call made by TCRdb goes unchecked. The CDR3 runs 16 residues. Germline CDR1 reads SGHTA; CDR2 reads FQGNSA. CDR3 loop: CASSLELAGYYNEQFF.

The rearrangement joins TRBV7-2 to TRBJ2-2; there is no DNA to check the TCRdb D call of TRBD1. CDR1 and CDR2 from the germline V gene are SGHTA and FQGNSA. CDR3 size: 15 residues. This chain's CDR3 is CASSLRGVNTGELFF.

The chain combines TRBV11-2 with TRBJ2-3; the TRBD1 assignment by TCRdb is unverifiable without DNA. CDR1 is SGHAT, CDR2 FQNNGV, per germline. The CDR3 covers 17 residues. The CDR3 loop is CASSPGVRGASTDTQYF. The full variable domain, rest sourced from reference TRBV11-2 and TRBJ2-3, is EAGVAQSPRYKIIEKRQSVAFWCNPISGHATLYWYQQILGQGPKLLIQFQNNGVVDDSQLPKDRFSAERLKGVDSTLKIQPAKLEDSAVYLCASSPGVRGASTDTQYFGPGTRLTVL.

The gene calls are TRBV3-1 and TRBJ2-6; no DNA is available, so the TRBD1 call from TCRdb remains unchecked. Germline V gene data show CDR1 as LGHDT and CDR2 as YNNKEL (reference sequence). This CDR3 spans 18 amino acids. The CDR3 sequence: CASSQVRVGGSGANVLTF.

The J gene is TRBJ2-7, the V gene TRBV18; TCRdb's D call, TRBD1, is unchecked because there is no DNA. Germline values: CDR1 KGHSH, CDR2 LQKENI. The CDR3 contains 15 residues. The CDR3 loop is CASSTTGTGIYEQYF.

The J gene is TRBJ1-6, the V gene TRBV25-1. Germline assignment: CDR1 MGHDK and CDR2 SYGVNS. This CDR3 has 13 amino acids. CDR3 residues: CASSEFRNSPLHF.

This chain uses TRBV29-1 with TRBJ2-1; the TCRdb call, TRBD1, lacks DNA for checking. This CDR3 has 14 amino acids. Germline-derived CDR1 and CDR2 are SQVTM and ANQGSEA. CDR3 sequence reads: CSVGGRAGNNEQFF.

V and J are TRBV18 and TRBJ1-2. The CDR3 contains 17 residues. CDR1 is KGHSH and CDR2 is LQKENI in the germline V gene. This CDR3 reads CASSPLAGTGPNYGYTF.

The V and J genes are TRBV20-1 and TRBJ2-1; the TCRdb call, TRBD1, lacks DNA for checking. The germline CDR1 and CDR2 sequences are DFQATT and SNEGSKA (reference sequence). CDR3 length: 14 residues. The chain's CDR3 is CSVLGGGWYNEQFF.

This CDR3 is CAISEGQGDPYEQYF. V is TRBV10-3 and J is TRBJ2-7; TCRdb lists TRBD1, though no DNA is available to test this call. The germline CDR1 and CDR2 sequences are ENHRY and SYGVKD. The CDR3 totals 15 residues.

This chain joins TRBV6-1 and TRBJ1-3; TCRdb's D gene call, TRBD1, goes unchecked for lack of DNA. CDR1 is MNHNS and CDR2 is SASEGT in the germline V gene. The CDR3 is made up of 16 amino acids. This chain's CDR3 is CASSEWATAAGNTIYF.

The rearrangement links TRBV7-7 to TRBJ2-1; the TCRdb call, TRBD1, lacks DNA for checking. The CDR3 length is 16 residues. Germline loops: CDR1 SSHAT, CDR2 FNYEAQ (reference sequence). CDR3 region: CASSLDPAGSYNEQFF.

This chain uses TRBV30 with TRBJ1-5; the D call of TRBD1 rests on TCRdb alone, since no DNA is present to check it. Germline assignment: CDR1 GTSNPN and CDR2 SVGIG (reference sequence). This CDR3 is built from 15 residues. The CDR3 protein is CAWSSGHNSNQPQHF.

The CDR3 sequence: CAIRDAQGVQETQYF. This sequence joins TRBV10-3 and TRBJ2-5; checking the TCRdb D call of TRBD1 is not possible without DNA. The CDR3 sequence is 15 residues long. The germline gives CDR1 ENHRY, CDR2 SYGVKD.

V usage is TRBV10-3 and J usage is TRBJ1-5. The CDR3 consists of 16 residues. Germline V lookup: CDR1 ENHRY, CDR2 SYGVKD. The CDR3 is CAISESSGFSNQPQHF.